These 28 T cell receptor beta chains were sequenced from one sample in a study of post-analysis software for immune sequencing data. Tagging with unique molecular identifiers was a feature of the TCR beta cDNA libraries. TCRdb ran MiXCR on the PCR reads and lists one entry per CDR3 protein. The sample has 150,000 to 200,000 distinct CDR3 sequences, 36% seen once. The sequences come from blood, collected after autologous hematopoietic stem cell transplantation. The source of these receptors is a girl between 10 and 17 years old with multiple sclerosis.

With respect to this clonotype: An end of the junction differs from the germline gene, which may be a read error. The chain carries TRBV5-1 and TRBJ1-4; D is unresolved. The germline gives CDR1 SGHRS, CDR2 YFSETQ. The CDR3 covers 14 residues. The CDR3 DNA sequence: TGCGCCAGCAGCTTGGTTGCGTCTAATGAAAAACTGGTTTTT. This translates into CASSLVASNEKLVF.

This clonotype was found a few times. This chain connects TRBV4-2 to TRBJ1-6; D is perhaps TRBD1 (6 bases). Trimming took 7 bases from V and 6 from J, leaving 16 bases between them. Per the germline V gene, CDR1 is LGHNA and CDR2 is YNFKEQ. The CDR3 runs to 15 residues. The CDR3 loop is CASTPKGTFNSPLHF. DNA for the CDR3: TGTGCCAGCACCCCCAAGGGGACATTTAATTCACCCCTCCACTTT.

V and J are TRBV12-3 or TRBV12-4 and TRBJ2-5; TRBD2 aligns across 8 bases. The trim removed 3 bases at V and 13 bases at J, leaving 4 bases unmatched. CDR3 length: 11 residues. The CDR3: CASSFGGGMYF. CDR3 nucleotides: TGTGCCAGCAGTTTCGGCGGGGGGATGTACTTC.

In nucleotides, the CDR3 is TGCAGTGCTTCCCGGGACTCCTTAAGCTCTGGGGCCAACGTCCTGACTTTC. Its translation: CSASRDSLSSGANVLTF. This chain joins TRBV20-1 and TRBJ2-6; D possibly corresponds to TRBD2 (6 bases). Between the trimmed V and J ends, which lost 5 bases and 0 bases, there was a span of 17 bases. CDR3 length equals 17 residues. In germline, CDR1 is DFQATT, CDR2 SNEGSKA (reference sequence).

The V gene is TRBV24-1, the J gene TRBJ2-7; 7 positions match TRBD2. With the DNA end fitting TRBJ2-5 better, the J assignment may be wrong. The CDR3 sequence is 14 residues long. CDR1 is KGHDR, CDR2 SFDVKD, per germline. CDR3 nucleotides: TGTGCCACCAGTGATGGGAGGGCCGGAGAGACCCAGTACTTC. Amino acid sequence: CATSDGRAGETQYF.

The rearrangement uses TRBV2 and TRBJ2-1; 10 bases match TRBD2. CDR3 length: 15 residues. Trimming removed 3 bases from V and 4 bases from J; junction bases left unmatched: 3. The germline gives CDR1 SNHLY, CDR2 FYNNEI. The CDR3 reads CASSDGTSEYNEQFF. In DNA, the CDR3 is TGTGCCAGCAGTGATGGGACTAGCGAGTACAATGAGCAGTTCTTC.

This clonotype was observed a handful of times. This rearrangement joins TRBV6-5 to TRBJ2-6; TRBD1 is a possible D gene (6 bases). The CDR3 covers 16 residues. The V gene's germline CDR1 is MNHEY and CDR2 SVGAGI. V shed 6 bases and J shed 0 bases, with 12 bases lying between them. The CDR3 loop reads CASSRDTSSGANVLTF. DNA for the CDR3: TGTGCCAGCAGCCGGGACACTAGCTCTGGGGCCAACGTCCTGACTTTC.

J is TRBJ1-4 and V is TRBV20-1; D remains unclear. This CDR3 has 17 amino acids. The germline V and J ends were trimmed by 0 bases and 0 bases, with 14 bases remaining between them. CDR1 is DFQATT, CDR2 SNEGSKA, per germline (reference sequence). CDR3: CSARDRSVGSTNEKLFF. CDR3 nucleotide sequence: TGCAGTGCTAGAGATCGAAGTGTGGGGTCAACTAATGAAAAACTGTTTTTT.

The table lists this clonotype with a few counts. This chain links TRBV2 with TRBJ2-4; 7 nucleotides match TRBD1. This CDR3 is 17 amino acids long. The V gene end was trimmed by 6 bases and the J gene end by 5 bases; junction bases not matched to a gene: 16. CDR1 and CDR2 from the germline V gene are SNHLY and FYNNEI. CDR3 DNA: TGTGCCAGCAGGAGTAGGGGACAGCCACCCTTTGAAAACATTCAGTACTTC. Translating gives CASRSRGQPPFENIQYF.

About this clonotype: A junction boundary mismatches the germline segment, possibly from a read error. The CDR3 spells CASSELAGPYNEQFF. The CDR3 region has the DNA TGTGCTAGCAGCGAACTAGCGGGACCCTACAATGAGCAGTTCTTC. The chain links TRBV7-7 to TRBJ2-1, with 10 positions matching TRBD2. The CDR3 extends over 15 amino acids. CDR1 SSHAT and CDR2 FNYEAQ come from the germline V gene (reference sequence).

V usage is TRBV4-1 and J usage is TRBJ2-3; a weak D match, TRBD2 (5 bases). V was clipped by 1 base and J by 2 bases, with 13 bases between them. Germline V gives CDR1 MGHRA, CDR2 YSYEKL. The length of the CDR3 is 16 residues. DNA for the CDR3: TGCGCCAGCAGCCAAGGTCCGGACGGGGACACAGATACGCAGTATTTT. It specifies CASSQGPDGDTDTQYF.

The rearrangement links TRBV9 to TRBJ2-3; 8 bases line up with TRBD2. Germline lookup yields CDR1 SGDLS and CDR2 YYNGEE. J gave up 0 bases and V 2 bases, and 5 bases lay outside the gene matches. This CDR3 region has 16 residues. The CDR3 sequence is CASSVLAGKSTDTQYF. The CDR3 nucleotides are TGTGCCAGCAGCGTGCTAGCGGGCAAGAGCACAGATACGCAGTATTTT.

A few counts support this clonotype. V gene TRBV29-1 combines with J gene TRBJ1-3; no definite D call. Trimming cost V 3 bases and J 9 bases, with 12 bases left between them. The CDR3 consists of 12 residues. Germline CDR1 reads SQVTM; CDR2 reads ANQGSEA. CDR3 bases: TGCAGCGTTGATTCGGGCGGTGGCACCATATATTTT. Translating gives CSVDSGGGTIYF.

The rearrangement uses TRBV9 and TRBJ2-4, with D unresolved. V gave up 0 bases and J gave up 8 bases, with 12 bases separating them. Germline V gene sequence: CDR1 SGDLS, CDR2 YYNGEE. CDR3 length equals 14 residues. CDR3 in DNA: TGTGCCAGCAGCGTAGGAAGGGAAGGTGACATTCAGTACTTC. This encodes CASSVGREGDIQYF.

V and J are TRBV29-1 and TRBJ2-1; TRBD1 matches at 7 bases. Germline lookup yields CDR1 SQVTM and CDR2 ANQGSEA. The V and J ends lost 3 bases and 7 bases, in that order; junction bases with no gene match: 6. The CDR3 totals 13 residues. The CDR3 here is CSVEVRGKNEQFF. The CDR3 DNA sequence: TGCAGCGTTGAGGTCAGGGGGAAGAATGAGCAGTTCTTC.

This clonotype came up a few times. The chain has TRBV9 and TRBJ2-3; D is perhaps TRBD2 (6 bases). V lost 0 bases and J 0 bases, leaving 14 bases between the germline ends. Per the germline V gene, CDR1 is SGDLS and CDR2 is YYNGEE. The CDR3 contains 17 residues. CDR3 amino acids: CASSVVPTSLSTDTQYF. In nucleotides, the CDR3 is TGTGCCAGCAGCGTAGTCCCCACTAGCTTGAGCACAGATACGCAGTATTTT.

The chain couples TRBV20-1 to TRBJ1-1; unclear D gene. The CDR3 has 13 amino acids. V was clipped by 6 bases and J by 0 bases, with 11 bases between them. Germline CDR1 and CDR2: DFQATT and SNEGSKA (reference sequence). The CDR3 here is CSAKQIVNTEAFF. CDR3 coding DNA: TGCAGTGCAAAACAGATTGTGAACACTGAAGCTTTCTTT.

This clonotype has a count of ten or more. The gene calls are TRBV9 and TRBJ1-2; 7 bases match TRBD1. The ends lost 0 bases at V and 4 bases at J; junction bases unmatched: 6. The CDR3 has 15 residues. Germline V gives CDR1 SGDLS, CDR2 YYNGEE. The CDR3 DNA reads TGTGCCAGCAGCGTAGGAGCCGGGACAGTCTATGGCTACACCTTC. This codes for CASSVGAGTVYGYTF.

This clonotype was observed a few times. This sequence joins TRBV6-1 and TRBJ1-2, with D uncertain. Trimming removed 3 bases from V and 4 bases from J, with 6 bases in between. Germline V CDR1 and CDR2: MNHNS, SASEGT. The CDR3 loop spans 12 amino acids. This CDR3 is CASSDGPYGYTF. Written as DNA, the CDR3 is TGTGCCAGCAGTGATGGGCCCTATGGCTACACCTTC.

The V call is TRBV21-1, the J call TRBJ1-3; TRBD1, as called in the table, went unchecked against the DNA. TRBV21-1 corresponds to a pseudogene. The CDR3 contains 19 residues. The CDR3 region is CASSSWTVQAFEPGNTIYF. DNA of the CDR3: TGTGCCAGCAGCTCCTGGACAGTACAAGCCTTCGAACCTGGAAACACCATATATTTT.

Remarks on this clonotype: This clone may be a read error of a much larger clone one base away. The chain has TRBV5-1 and TRBJ2-1, with TRBD2 matching 11 bases. This CDR3 region has 17 residues. Germline assignment: CDR1 SGHRS and CDR2 YFSETQ. V lost 0 bases and J lost 7; bases outside the gene matches: 9. CDR3 sequence reads: CASSLELAGVYGNEQFF. CDR3 nucleotide sequence: TGCGCCAGCAGCTTGGAACTAGCGGGAGTTTATGGGAATGAGCAGTTCTTC.

This clonotype showed up just once. The gene calls are TRBV6-4 and TRBJ2-3, with 7 bases aligning to TRBD2. The CDR3 consists of 17 residues. The V and J ends lost 7 bases and 4 bases, in that order; junction bases with no gene match: 17. The germline V gene encodes CDR1 MRHNA and CDR2 SNTAGT. Written as DNA, the CDR3 is TGTGCCAGCACCCTGACCCTAGCGGCCTACGGCCCAGATACGCAGTATTTT. It yields the protein CASTLTLAAYGPDTQYF.

The V call is TRBV20-1, the J call TRBJ2-3; TRBD2 aligns across 8 bases. The CDR3 is made up of 17 amino acids. With V trimmed by 6 bases and J by 2 bases, 16 bases remained unmatched. Germline V gene data show CDR1 as DFQATT and CDR2 as SNEGSKA (reference sequence). CDR3 residues: CSASDLVRAGVTDTQYF. In DNA form, the CDR3 reads TGCAGTGCCAGCGACTTGGTACGAGCGGGAGTCACAGATACGCAGTATTTT.

This clonotype occurred many times. The chain recombines TRBV29-1 with TRBJ2-7; D unclear. The CDR3 consists of 12 residues. Germline V gene lookup returns CDR1 SQVTM and CDR2 ANQGSEA. V shed 7 bases and J shed 3 bases, with 13 bases lying between them. The CDR3 sequence: CSARPMNYEQYF. The CDR3, as DNA: TGCAGCGCGAGACCAATGAACTACGAGCAGTACTTC.

The rearrangement uses TRBV13 and TRBJ2-1; either TRBD1 or TRBD2 may supply D (5 bases each). Trimming shortened V by 4 bases and J by 8 bases, and 15 bases separated the two germline ends. This CDR3 spans 14 amino acids. The V gene's germline CDR1 is PRHDT and CDR2 FYEKMQ (reference sequence). CDR3 loop: CASSSRGRIYEQFF. CDR3 DNA sequence: TGTGCCAGCAGCTCGAGGGGAAGAATCTATGAGCAGTTCTTC. Drawing the rest from reference TRBV13 and TRBJ2-1, the complete variable domain is AAGVIQSPRHLIKEKRETATLKCYPIPRHDTVYWYQQGPGQDPQFLISFYEKMQSDKGSIPDRFSAQQFSDYHSELNMSSLELGDSALYFCASSSRGRIYEQFFGPGTRLTVL.

This clonotype was counted once. V and J are TRBV4-1 and TRBJ1-5; D unclear. Germline V lookup: CDR1 MGHRA, CDR2 YSYEKL. The V gene lost 2 bases and the J gene lost 7 bases, with 12 bases spanning the gap. The CDR3 sequence is 14 residues long. Here the CDR3 reads CASSQTPGRQPQHF. In nucleotides, the CDR3 is TGCGCCAGCAGCCAAACGCCCGGACGGCAGCCCCAGCATTTT.

This clonotype was seen a handful of times. The V gene is TRBV20-1, the J gene TRBJ2-1; a weak D match, TRBD2 (5 bases). Germline V lookup: CDR1 DFQATT, CDR2 SNEGSKA (reference sequence). Trimming removed 6 bases from V and 0 bases from J, with 18 bases in between. This CDR3 is built from 16 residues. Here the CDR3 reads CSALSVAQSSYNEQFF. The DNA for the CDR3 is TGCAGTGCCCTGTCAGTAGCGCAGAGCTCCTACAATGAGCAGTTCTTC.

This clonotype has a handful of counts. V and J are TRBV5-5 and TRBJ2-7; TRBD2 agrees at 10 bases. CDR3 length equals 15 residues. Germline lookup yields CDR1 SGHKS and CDR2 YYEKEE (reference sequence). Trimming removed 4 bases from V and 4 bases from J; junction bases left unmatched: 8. CDR3 sequence reads: CASSARVAGGYEQYF. CDR3 coding DNA: TGTGCCAGCAGCGCCAGGGTAGCGGGAGGATACGAGCAGTACTTC.